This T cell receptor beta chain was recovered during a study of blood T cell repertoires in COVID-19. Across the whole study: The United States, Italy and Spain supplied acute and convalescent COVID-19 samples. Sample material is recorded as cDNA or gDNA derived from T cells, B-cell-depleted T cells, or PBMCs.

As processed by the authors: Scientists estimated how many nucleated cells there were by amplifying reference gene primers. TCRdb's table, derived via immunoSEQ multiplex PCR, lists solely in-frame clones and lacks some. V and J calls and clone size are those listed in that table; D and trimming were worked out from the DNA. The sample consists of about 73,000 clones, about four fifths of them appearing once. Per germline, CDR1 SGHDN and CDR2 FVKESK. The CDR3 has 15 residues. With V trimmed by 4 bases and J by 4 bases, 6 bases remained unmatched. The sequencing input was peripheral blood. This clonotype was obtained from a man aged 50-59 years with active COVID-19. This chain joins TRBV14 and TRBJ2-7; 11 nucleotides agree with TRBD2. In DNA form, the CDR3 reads TGTGCCAGCAGCCCGACTAGCGGGATAACTTACGAGCAGTACTTC. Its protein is CASSPTSGITYEQYF.